This T cell receptor beta chain was observed in a study of CD8 T cells in Susac syndrome. Findings and limits, study-wide: By the study's own acknowledgment, its TCR sequencing and HLA analysis included relatively few individuals.

TCR beta sequences were obtained from blood CD8+ and CD4+ T cells. As for this clonotype: As yet, its antigen is unknown.

The ends were cut back, 1 base at V and 0 bases at J, with 10 bases in the middle. CDR3 length: 16 amino acids. Germline assignment: CDR1 KGHSH and CDR2 LQKENI. Random hexamers primed reverse transcription of roughly 0.5 to 1 ug RNA. Across 54 Vbeta and 13 Jbeta, immunoSEQ multiplex PCR amplified TCR beta CDR3. TCRdb independently ran MiXCR on the immunoSEQ multiplex PCR reads; one entry per CDR3 protein. The sample has roughly 150,000 distinct CDR3 sequences, around 95% seen once. The origin of this receptor is a human donor with multiple sclerosis. The sample consisted of CD8+ T cells from PBMCs. This chain connects TRBV18 to TRBJ1-5; the D is unclear. The CDR3 spells CASSPQPDYSNQPQHF. The CDR3 DNA is TGTGCCAGCTCACCACAGCCAGACTATAGCAATCAGCCCCAGCATTTT.